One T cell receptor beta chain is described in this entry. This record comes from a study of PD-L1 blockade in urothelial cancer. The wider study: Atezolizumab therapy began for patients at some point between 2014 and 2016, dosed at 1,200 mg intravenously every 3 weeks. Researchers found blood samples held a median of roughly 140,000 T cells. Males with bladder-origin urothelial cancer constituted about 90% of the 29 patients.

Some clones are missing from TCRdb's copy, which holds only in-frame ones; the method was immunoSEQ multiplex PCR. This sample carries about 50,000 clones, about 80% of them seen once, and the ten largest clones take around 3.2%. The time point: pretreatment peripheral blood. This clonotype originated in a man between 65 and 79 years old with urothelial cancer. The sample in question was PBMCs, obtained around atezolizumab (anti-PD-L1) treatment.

The CDR3 DNA reads as TGTGCCAGCAGCCAAGCAGGGGATTCACCCCTCCACTTT. Protein: CASSQAGDSPLHF. The V call is TRBV4-2, the J call TRBJ1-6; tentatively, D is TRBD1 (6 bases). V was trimmed by 1 base and J by 8 bases, leaving 6 bases between them. CDR1 and CDR2 (germline): LGHNA, YNFKEQ. The CDR3 totals 13 residues.